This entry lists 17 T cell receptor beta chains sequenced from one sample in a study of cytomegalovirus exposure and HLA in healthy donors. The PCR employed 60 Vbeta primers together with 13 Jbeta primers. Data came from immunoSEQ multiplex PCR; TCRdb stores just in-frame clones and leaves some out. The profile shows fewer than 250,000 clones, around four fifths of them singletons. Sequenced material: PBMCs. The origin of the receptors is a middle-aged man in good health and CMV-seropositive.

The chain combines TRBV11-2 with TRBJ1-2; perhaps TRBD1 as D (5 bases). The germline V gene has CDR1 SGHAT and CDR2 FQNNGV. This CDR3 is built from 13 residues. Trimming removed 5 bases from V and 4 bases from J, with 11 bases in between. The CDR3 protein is CASSQDSAYGYTF. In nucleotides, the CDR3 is TGTGCCAGCAGCCAAGACAGCGCCTATGGCTACACCTTC.

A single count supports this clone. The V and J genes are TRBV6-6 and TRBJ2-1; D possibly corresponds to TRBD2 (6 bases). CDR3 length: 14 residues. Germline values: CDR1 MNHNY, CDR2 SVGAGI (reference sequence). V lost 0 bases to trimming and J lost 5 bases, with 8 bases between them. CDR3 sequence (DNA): TGTGCCAGCAGTTACTCGACTAGAGACAATGAGCAGTTCTTC. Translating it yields CASSYSTRDNEQFF.

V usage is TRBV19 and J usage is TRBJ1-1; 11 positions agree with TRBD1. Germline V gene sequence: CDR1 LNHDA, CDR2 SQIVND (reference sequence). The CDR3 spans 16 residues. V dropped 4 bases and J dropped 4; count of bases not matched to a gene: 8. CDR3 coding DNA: TGTGCCAGTAGTAAGGCCTCGGGGACAGGGGGCACTGAAGCTTTCTTT. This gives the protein CASSKASGTGGTEAFF.

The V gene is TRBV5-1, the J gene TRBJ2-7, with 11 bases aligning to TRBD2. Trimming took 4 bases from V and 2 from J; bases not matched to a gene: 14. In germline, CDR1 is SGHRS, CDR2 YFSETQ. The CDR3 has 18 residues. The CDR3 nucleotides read TGCGCCAGCAGCGTAGGGACTAGCGGAAGACTAGGGGCCTACGAGCAGTACTTC. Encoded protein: CASSVGTSGRLGAYEQYF.

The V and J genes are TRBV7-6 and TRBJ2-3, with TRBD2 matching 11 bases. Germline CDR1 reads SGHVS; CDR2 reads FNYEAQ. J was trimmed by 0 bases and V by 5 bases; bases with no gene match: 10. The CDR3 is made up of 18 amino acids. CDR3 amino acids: CASSPGLAGRPSTDTQYF. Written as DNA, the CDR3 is TGTGCCAGCAGCCCAGGACTAGCGGGCCGCCCTAGCACAGATACGCAGTATTTT. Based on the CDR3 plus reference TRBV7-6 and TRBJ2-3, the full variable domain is GAGVSQSPRYKVTKRGQDVALRCDPISGHVSLYWYRQALGQGPEFLTYFNYEAQQDKSGLPNDRFSAERPEGSISTLTIQRTEQRDSAMYRCASSPGLAGRPSTDTQYFGPGTRLTVL.

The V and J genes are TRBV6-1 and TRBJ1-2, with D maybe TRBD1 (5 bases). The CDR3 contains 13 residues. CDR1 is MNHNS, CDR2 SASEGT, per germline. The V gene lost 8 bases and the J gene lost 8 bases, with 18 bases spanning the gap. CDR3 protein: CASLGGGGRGYTF. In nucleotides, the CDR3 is TGTGCCAGCCTTGGGGGGGGAGGACGCGGCTACACCTTC.

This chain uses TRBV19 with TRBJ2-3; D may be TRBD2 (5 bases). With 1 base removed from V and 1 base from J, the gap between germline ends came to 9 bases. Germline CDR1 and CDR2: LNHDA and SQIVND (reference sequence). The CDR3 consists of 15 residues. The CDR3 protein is CASSIGRAGTDTQYF. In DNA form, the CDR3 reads TGTGCCAGTAGTATAGGCCGAGCGGGCACAGATACGCAGTATTTT.

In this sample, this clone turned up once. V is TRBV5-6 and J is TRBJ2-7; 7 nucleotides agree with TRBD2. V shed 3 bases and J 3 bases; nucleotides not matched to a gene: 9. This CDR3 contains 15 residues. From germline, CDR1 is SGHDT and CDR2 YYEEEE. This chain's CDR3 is CASSSMTGGNYEQYF. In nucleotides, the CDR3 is TGTGCCAGCAGCTCAATGACGGGAGGCAACTACGAGCAGTACTTC.

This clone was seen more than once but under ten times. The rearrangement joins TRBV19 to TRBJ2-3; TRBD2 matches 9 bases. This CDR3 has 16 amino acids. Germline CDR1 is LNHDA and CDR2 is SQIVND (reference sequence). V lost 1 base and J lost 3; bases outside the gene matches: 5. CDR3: CASSIGSGRATDTQYF. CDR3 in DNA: TGTGCCAGTAGTATAGGTAGCGGGAGAGCAACAGATACGCAGTATTTT.

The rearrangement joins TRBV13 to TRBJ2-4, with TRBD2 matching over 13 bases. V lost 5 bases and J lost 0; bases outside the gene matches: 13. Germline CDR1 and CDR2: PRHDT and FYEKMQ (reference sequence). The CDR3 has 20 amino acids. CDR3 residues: CASSPRTSGRIGPAKNIQYF. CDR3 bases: TGTGCCAGCAGCCCAAGGACTAGCGGGAGAATCGGGCCAGCCAAAAACATTCAGTACTTC. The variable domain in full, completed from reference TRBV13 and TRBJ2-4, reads AAGVIQSPRHLIKEKRETATLKCYPIPRHDTVYWYQQGPGQDPQFLISFYEKMQSDKGSIPDRFSAQQFSDYHSELNMSSLELGDSALYFCASSPRTSGRIGPAKNIQYFGAGTRLSVL.

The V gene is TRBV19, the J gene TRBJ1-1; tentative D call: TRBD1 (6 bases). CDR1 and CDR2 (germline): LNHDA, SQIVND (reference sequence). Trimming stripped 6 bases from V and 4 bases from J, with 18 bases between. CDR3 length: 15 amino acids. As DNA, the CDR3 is TGTGCCAGTAGATCAAGACAGGAGGTGAGCACTGAAGCTTTCTTT. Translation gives CASRSRQEVSTEAFF.

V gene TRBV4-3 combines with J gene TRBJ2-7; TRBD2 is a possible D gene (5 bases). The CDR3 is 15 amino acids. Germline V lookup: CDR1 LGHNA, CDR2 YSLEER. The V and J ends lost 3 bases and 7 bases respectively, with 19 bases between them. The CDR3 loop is CASSQKDSSLGEQYF. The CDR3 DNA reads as TGCGCCAGCAGCCAGAAGGACTCGTCGTTGGGGGAGCAGTACTTC.

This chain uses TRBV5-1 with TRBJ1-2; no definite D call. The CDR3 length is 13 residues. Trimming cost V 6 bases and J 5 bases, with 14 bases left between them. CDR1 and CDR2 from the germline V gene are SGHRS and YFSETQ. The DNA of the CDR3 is TGCGCCAGCAATGTGGCGGGGATGTATGGCTACACCTTC. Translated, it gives CASNVAGMYGYTF.

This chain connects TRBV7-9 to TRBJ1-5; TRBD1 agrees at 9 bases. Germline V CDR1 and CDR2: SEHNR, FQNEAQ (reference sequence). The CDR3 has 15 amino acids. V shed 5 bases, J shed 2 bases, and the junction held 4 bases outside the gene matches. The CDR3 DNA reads TGTGCCAGCAGCCGGACAGGGGCGGGCAATCAGCCCCAGCATTTT. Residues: CASSRTGAGNQPQHF. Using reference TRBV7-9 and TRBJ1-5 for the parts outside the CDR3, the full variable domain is DTGVSQNPRHKITKRGQNVTFRCDPISEHNRLYWYRQTLGQGPEFLTYFQNEAQLEKSRLLSDRFSAERPKGSFSTLEIQRTEQGDSAMYLCASSRTGAGNQPQHFGDGTRLSIL.

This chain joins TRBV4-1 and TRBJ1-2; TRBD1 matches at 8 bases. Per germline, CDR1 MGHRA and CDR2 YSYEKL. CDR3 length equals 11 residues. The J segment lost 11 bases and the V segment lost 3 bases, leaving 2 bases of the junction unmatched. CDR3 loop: CASSQDRVYTF. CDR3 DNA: TGCGCCAGCAGCCAGGACAGGGTGTACACCTTC.

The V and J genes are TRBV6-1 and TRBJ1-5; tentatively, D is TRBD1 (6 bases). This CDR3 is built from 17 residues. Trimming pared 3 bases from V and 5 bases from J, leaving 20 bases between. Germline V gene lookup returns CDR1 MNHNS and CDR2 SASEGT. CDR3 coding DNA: TGTGCCAGCAGTGACCCCCAGGGGTTCCTAGCCGATCAGCCCCAGCATTTT. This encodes CASSDPQGFLADQPQHF.

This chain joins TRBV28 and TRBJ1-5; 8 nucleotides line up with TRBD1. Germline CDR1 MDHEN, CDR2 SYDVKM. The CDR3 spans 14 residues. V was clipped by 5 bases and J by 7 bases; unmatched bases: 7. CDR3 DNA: TGTGCCAGCAGTCTCGGACAGGGAGCCCAGCCCCAGCATTTT. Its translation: CASSLGQGAQPQHF.